This T cell receptor (beta chain) was identified during a study of blood T cells in healthy people across ages. Study-wide results and caveats: Diversity figures derived from one million T cells were judged to underestimate the true value.

CDR3 length equals 14 residues. Germline CDR1 reads LGHDT; CDR2 reads YNNKEL (reference sequence). The V end was cut by 4 bases, the J end by 0 bases, with 10 bases between. On this clonotype: Its antigen is not identified.

With a J-beta primer mix and a sample-barcoded 5' primer, a second PCR ran about 7 to 12 cycles. TCRdb processed the 5' RACE reads anew with MiXCR; each CDR3 protein has one entry. The table has about 1.8 million distinct CDR3 sequences, less than 50% seen once. The sequence was obtained from a woman between 40 and 55 years old in good health. The gene calls are TRBV3-1 and TRBJ2-7; D unclear. Sequencing input: blood. The CDR3 DNA follows: TGTGCCAGCAGCCTCCTGGGCAACTCCTACGAGCAGTACTTC. This gives the protein CASSLLGNSYEQYF.